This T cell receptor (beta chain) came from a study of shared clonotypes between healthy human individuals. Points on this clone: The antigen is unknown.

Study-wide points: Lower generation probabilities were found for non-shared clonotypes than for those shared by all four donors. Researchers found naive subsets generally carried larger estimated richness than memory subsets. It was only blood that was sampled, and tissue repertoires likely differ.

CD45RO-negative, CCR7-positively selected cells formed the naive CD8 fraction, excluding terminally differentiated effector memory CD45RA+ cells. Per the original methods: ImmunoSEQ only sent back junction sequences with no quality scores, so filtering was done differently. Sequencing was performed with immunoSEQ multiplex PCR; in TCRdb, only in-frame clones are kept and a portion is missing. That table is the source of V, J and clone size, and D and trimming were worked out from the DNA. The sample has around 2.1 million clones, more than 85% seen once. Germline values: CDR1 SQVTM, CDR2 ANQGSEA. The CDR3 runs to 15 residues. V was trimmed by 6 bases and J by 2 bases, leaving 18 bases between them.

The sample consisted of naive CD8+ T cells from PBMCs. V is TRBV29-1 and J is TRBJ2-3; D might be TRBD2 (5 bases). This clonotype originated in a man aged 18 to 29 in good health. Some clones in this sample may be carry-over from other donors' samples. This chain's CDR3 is CSVVDGGGPTDTQYF. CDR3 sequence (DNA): TGCAGCGTCGTGGACGGCGGAGGTCCCACAGATACGCAGTATTTT.